Listed here are 19 T cell receptor beta chains from one sample, sequenced in a study of cytotoxic CD8 clonotypes in ibrutinib-treated CLL. Measured with immunoSEQ multiplex PCR; TCRdb has only the in-frame clones, and not every one. This sample yields about 24,000 clones, of which approximately 71% are seen a single time; about half belongs to the top ten. The sequenced sample was PBMCs, obtained after 12 months of ibrutinib treatment. All receptors come from a human donor with chronic lymphocytic leukemia.

The chain carries TRBV15 and TRBJ1-1, with D perhaps TRBD1 (5 bases). The germline V and J ends were trimmed by 1 base and 0 bases, with 6 bases remaining between them. Germline CDR1 is LNHNV and CDR2 is YYDKDF (reference sequence). There are 14 residues in the CDR3. CDR3 region: CATSRATVNTEAFF. The CDR3 DNA reads TGTGCCACCAGCAGAGCGACAGTGAACACTGAAGCTTTCTTT. The variable domain in full, with the rest retrieved from reference TRBV15 and TRBJ1-1, is DAMVIQNPRYQVTQFGKPVTLSCSQTLNHNVMYWYQQKSSQAPKLLFHYYDKDFNNEADTPDNFQSRRPNTSFCFLDIRSPGLGDTAMYLCATSRATVNTEAFFGQGTRLTVV.

The chain carries TRBV4-2 and TRBJ1-2; D gene unclear. In germline, CDR1 is LGHNA, CDR2 YNFKEQ. CDR3 length: 15 residues. Trimming left V 0 bases short and J 4 bases short, with 12 bases between. CDR3 DNA sequence: TGTGCCAGCAGCCAAGATCCAAACAGCGGCTATGGCTACACCTTC. Amino acids: CASSQDPNSGYGYTF.

The chain joins TRBV28 to TRBJ1-2, with 9 bases fitting TRBD1. The CDR3 is 13 amino acids. After removal of 7 bases from V and 3 bases from J, the junction contained 3 bases not matched to a gene. The germline V gene encodes CDR1 MDHEN and CDR2 SYDVKM. The CDR3 sequence: CASTRQGDYGYTF. CDR3 nucleotides: TGTGCCAGCACCCGACAGGGGGACTATGGCTACACCTTC.

This clone ranks as hyperexpanded (1% or more). The V gene is TRBV6-5, the J gene TRBJ2-2, with unresolved D. V was clipped by 2 bases and J by 5 bases, with 12 bases between them. CDR3 length: 15 residues. Germline CDR1 reads MNHEY; CDR2 reads SVGAGI. In nucleotides, the CDR3 is TGTGCCAGCAGTTACGATTCGGAAGGGACCGGGGAGCTGTTTTTT. It translates to CASSYDSEGTGELFF.

This chain links TRBV7-2 with TRBJ1-1, with 11 bases that match TRBD1. Trimming cost V 5 bases and J 3 bases; bases outside gene matches: 14. The CDR3 consists of 18 residues. CDR1 is SGHTA and CDR2 is FQGNSA in the germline V gene. The CDR3 reads CASSAHGQGAPLYTEAFF. The CDR3 nucleotides are TGTGCCAGCAGCGCTCACGGACAGGGGGCTCCCCTGTACACTGAAGCTTTCTTT.

The chain uses TRBV6-4 and TRBJ2-6, with D tentatively TRBD2 (6 bases). Trimming shortened V by 3 bases and J by 0 bases, and 12 bases separated the two germline ends. The CDR3 covers 17 residues. The germline gives CDR1 MRHNA, CDR2 SNTAGT. CDR3 in DNA: TGTGCCAGCAGTGAAGGAGGGGTGGACTCTGGGGCCAACGTCCTGACTTTC. Translating it yields CASSEGGVDSGANVLTF.

The chain employs TRBV6-1 and TRBJ1-5, with D possibly matching TRBD1 (5 bases). V lost 3 bases, J lost 2 bases, and 14 bases lay in between. CDR3 length equals 16 residues. Germline CDR1 is MNHNS and CDR2 is SASEGT. CDR3 residues: CASSDDTGLGNQPQHF. CDR3 sequence (DNA): TGTGCCAGCAGTGACGACACAGGTCTCGGCAATCAGCCCCAGCATTTT.

This clone showed up just a few times. V gene TRBV18 combines with J gene TRBJ2-4; D is tentatively TRBD1 or TRBD2 (5 bases each). The CDR3 totals 16 residues. V lost 4 bases and J lost 0, with 13 bases in between. Germline assignment: CDR1 KGHSH and CDR2 LQKENI. CDR3 protein: CASSRGALLAKNIQYF. As DNA, the CDR3 is TGTGCCAGCTCACGAGGGGCACTTTTAGCCAAAAACATTCAGTACTTC.

The gene calls are TRBV28 and TRBJ2-5; D is undetermined. V dropped 6 bases and J dropped 7 bases, with 9 bases sitting between them. Germline loops: CDR1 MDHEN, CDR2 SYDVKM. The CDR3 runs 11 residues. The CDR3 bases are TGTGCCAGCAGCCTCCTAAGGACCCAGTACTTC. It translates to CASSLLRTQYF.

The CDR3 loop reads CASRSSEVGEKLFF. The CDR3 DNA follows: TGTGCCAGCAGAAGTTCTGAGGTGGGGGAAAAACTGTTTTTT. The chain uses TRBV7-8 and TRBJ1-4; D call uncertain. Germline V gene lookup returns CDR1 SGHVS and CDR2 FQNEAQ. V was pared by 6 bases and J by 8 bases, with 16 bases between. The CDR3 runs 14 residues.

This clone is labeled medium-sized (0.01 to 0.1%). The chain combines TRBV9 with TRBJ1-1; D not resolved. V lost 5 bases and J lost 1, with 12 bases in between. Germline lookup yields CDR1 SGDLS and CDR2 YYNGEE. The CDR3 runs to 14 residues. The CDR3 DNA follows: TGTGCCAGCAGTACTAAAGGAGGGAACACTGAAGCTTTCTTT. Translating gives CASSTKGGNTEAFF.

This chain links TRBV28 with TRBJ1-2; TRBD1 matches 12 bases. This CDR3 has 15 amino acids. CDR1 is MDHEN and CDR2 is SYDVKM in the germline V gene. V shed 5 bases, J shed 5 bases, and the junction held 6 bases outside the gene matches. CDR3: CASSVPGQGAYGYTF. CDR3 sequence (DNA): TGTGCCAGCAGTGTACCGGGACAGGGGGCGTATGGCTACACCTTC.

The chain recombines TRBV27 with TRBJ2-3; 10 bases are shared with TRBD2. This CDR3 region has 16 residues. J gave up 2 bases and V 3 bases, and 5 bases lay outside the gene matches. In germline, CDR1 is MNHEY, CDR2 SMNVEV (reference sequence). CDR3 amino acids: CASSLKAGGPTDTQYF. DNA of the CDR3: TGTGCCAGCAGTTTGAAAGCGGGGGGGCCCACAGATACGCAGTATTTT.

The CDR3 DNA reads as TGTGCCTGGAGTGTAAACCCGGCCGAGCAGTACTTC. Its translation: CAWSVNPAEQYF. The rearrangement uses TRBV30 and TRBJ2-5; D is unclear. The J call may be mistaken, given a closer DNA end match to TRBJ2-7. The CDR3 covers 12 residues. Germline V gene sequence: CDR1 GTSNPN, CDR2 SVGIG (reference sequence).

This clone was counted many times. This chain joins TRBV5-1 and TRBJ1-1; maybe TRBD1 (6 bases). The CDR3 is 16 residues long. Deletions cut 1 base from V and 0 bases from J, with 13 bases between. Germline V lookup: CDR1 SGHRS, CDR2 YFSETQ. The CDR3 nucleotides read TGCGCCAGCAGCTTGAGTCCGGGACAACTGAACACTGAAGCTTTCTTT. Amino acid sequence: CASSLSPGQLNTEAFF. Full variable domain (remainder filled in from reference TRBV5-1 and TRBJ1-1): KAGVTQTPRYLIKTRGQQVTLSCSPISGHRSVSWYQQTPGQGLQFLFEYFSETQRNKGNFPGRFSGRQFSNSRSEMNVSTLELGDSALYLCASSLSPGQLNTEAFFGQGTRLTVV.

The chain recombines TRBV18 with TRBJ2-5, with D unresolved. Germline assignment: CDR1 KGHSH and CDR2 LQKENI. V was shortened by 2 bases and J by 3 bases, with 7 bases between the two germline ends. The CDR3 is made up of 13 amino acids. CDR3 nucleotide sequence: TGTGCCAGCTCACCAGGGCTAGAAGAGACCCAGTACTTC. Translating it yields CASSPGLEETQYF. Using reference TRBV18 and TRBJ2-5 for the parts outside the CDR3, the full variable domain is NAGVMQNPRHLVRRRGQEARLRCSPMKGHSHVYWYRQLPEEGLKFMVYLQKENIIDESGMPKERFSAEFPKEGPSILRIQQVVRGDSAAYFCASSPGLEETQYFGPGTRLLVL.

The chain has TRBV18 and TRBJ2-7; D unclear. Germline CDR1 reads KGHSH; CDR2 reads LQKENI. CDR3 length equals 15 residues. The V and J ends lost 6 bases and 5 bases respectively, with 20 bases between them. CDR3 protein: CASSLTPLQTHEQYF. DNA for the CDR3: TGTGCCAGCTCCCTAACCCCTCTTCAAACCCACGAGCAGTACTTC. The full variable domain, rest sourced from reference TRBV18 and TRBJ2-7, is NAGVMQNPRHLVRRRGQEARLRCSPMKGHSHVYWYRQLPEEGLKFMVYLQKENIIDESGMPKERFSAEFPKEGPSILRIQQVVRGDSAAYFCASSLTPLQTHEQYFGPGTRLTVT.

This sequence joins TRBV5-1 and TRBJ1-2, with D possibly matching TRBD1 (6 bases). Trimming took 4 bases from V and 8 from J, leaving 9 bases between them. Germline V gene lookup returns CDR1 SGHRS and CDR2 YFSETQ. The CDR3 loop spans 11 amino acids. CDR3 residues: CASSPGGGYTF. Written as DNA, the CDR3 is TGCGCCAGCAGCCCGGGGGGCGGCTACACCTTC. Filled out from reference TRBV5-1 and TRBJ1-2, the complete variable domain reads KAGVTQTPRYLIKTRGQQVTLSCSPISGHRSVSWYQQTPGQGLQFLFEYFSETQRNKGNFPGRFSGRQFSNSRSEMNVSTLELGDSALYLCASSPGGGYTFGSGTRLTVV.

The gene calls are TRBV16 and TRBJ1-3; D is possibly TRBD1 (6 bases). Trimming removed 4 bases from V and 0 bases from J, with 16 bases in between. The CDR3 is 17 amino acids. Looked up from germline, CDR1 is KGHSY and CDR2 is FQNENV. CDR3 bases: TGTGCCAGCAGCCCCACCACAGGGTACCGCTCTGGAAACACCATATATTTT. It encodes CASSPTTGYRSGNTIYF.